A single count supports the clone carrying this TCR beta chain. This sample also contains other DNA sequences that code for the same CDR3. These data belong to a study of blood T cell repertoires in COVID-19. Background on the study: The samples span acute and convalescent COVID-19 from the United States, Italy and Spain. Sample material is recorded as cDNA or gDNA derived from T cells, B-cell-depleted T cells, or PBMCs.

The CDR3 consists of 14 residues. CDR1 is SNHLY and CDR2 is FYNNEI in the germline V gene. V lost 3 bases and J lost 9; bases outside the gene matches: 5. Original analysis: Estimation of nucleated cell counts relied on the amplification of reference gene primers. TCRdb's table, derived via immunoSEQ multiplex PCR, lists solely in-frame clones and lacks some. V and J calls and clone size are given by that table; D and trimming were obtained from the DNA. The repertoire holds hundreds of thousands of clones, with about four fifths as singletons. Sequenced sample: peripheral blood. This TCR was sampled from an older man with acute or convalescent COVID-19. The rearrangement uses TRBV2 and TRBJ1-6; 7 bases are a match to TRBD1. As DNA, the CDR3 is TGTGCCAGCAGTGACGACAGGGTGGGTTCACCCCTCCACTTT. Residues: CASSDDRVGSPLHF.